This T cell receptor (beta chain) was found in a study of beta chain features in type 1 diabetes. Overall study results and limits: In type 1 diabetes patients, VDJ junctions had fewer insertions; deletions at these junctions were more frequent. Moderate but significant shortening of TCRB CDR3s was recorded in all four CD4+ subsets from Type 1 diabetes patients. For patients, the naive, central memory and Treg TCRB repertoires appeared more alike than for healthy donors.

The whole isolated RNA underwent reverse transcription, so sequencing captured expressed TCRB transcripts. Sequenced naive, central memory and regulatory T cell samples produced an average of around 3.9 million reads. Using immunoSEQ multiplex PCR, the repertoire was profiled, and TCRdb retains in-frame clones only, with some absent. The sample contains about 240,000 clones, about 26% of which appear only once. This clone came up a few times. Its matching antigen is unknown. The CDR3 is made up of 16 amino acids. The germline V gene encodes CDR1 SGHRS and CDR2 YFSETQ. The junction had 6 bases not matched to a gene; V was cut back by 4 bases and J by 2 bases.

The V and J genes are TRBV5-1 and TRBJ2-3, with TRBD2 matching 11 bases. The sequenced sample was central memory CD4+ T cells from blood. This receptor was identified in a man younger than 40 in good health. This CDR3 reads CASSLGTSGFTDTQYF. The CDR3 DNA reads TGCGCCAGCAGCCTCGGGACTAGCGGTTTCACAGATACGCAGTATTTT. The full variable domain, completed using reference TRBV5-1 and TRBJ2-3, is KAGVTQTPRYLIKTRGQQVTLSCSPISGHRSVSWYQQTPGQGLQFLFEYFSETQRNKGNFPGRFSGRQFSNSRSEMNVSTLELGDSALYLCASSLGTSGFTDTQYFGPGTRLTVL.